The 13 T cell receptor beta chains below all came from one sample that was sequenced in a study of OX40 agonist ivuxolimab in advanced cancers. Profiling relied on immunoSEQ multiplex PCR, and the TCRdb table lists in-frame clones only, not all of them. The sample holds around 70,000 clones; about four fifths are singletons and the top ten take less than 0.85%. Sequences were derived from CD4+ or CD8+ T cells sorted from blood, sampled in a trial of the OX40 agonist ivuxolimab. Receptor source: an adult with an advanced solid tumor such as melanoma, head and neck, liver or kidney cancer.

The CDR3 DNA follows: TGCGCCAGCAGAACAACTAGCGGGAGGCTGGAGCAGTACTTC. Amino acid sequence: CASRTTSGRLEQYF. The V and J genes are TRBV5-1 and TRBJ2-7, with 12 positions matching TRBD2. The V segment lost 5 bases and the J segment 7 bases; nucleotides outside the gene matches: 7. Germline CDR1 and CDR2: SGHRS and YFSETQ. The CDR3 length is 14 residues.

V usage is TRBV7-8 and J usage is TRBJ2-3; D ambiguous. Germline V gene data show CDR1 as SGHVS and CDR2 as FQNEAQ. V was shortened by 5 bases and J by 4 bases, with 7 bases between the two germline ends. The CDR3 has 12 residues. CDR3 sequence (DNA): TGTGCCAGCAGCGATGGCCCAGATACGCAGTATTTT. Encoded protein: CASSDGPDTQYF.

The chain has TRBV5-1 and TRBJ2-1; D may be TRBD2 (6 bases). V lost 0 bases, J lost 2 bases, and 12 bases lay in between. The CDR3 has 16 amino acids. From germline, CDR1 is SGHRS and CDR2 YFSETQ. CDR3 amino acids: CASSLDEGGTYNEQFF. DNA of the CDR3: TGCGCCAGCAGCTTGGATGAGGGAGGTACCTACAATGAGCAGTTCTTC.

V gene TRBV2 combines with J gene TRBJ1-3, with unresolved D. The germline gives CDR1 SNHLY, CDR2 FYNNEI. This CDR3 contains 16 residues. Trimming took 0 bases from V and 5 from J, leaving 14 bases between them. In DNA form, the CDR3 reads TGTGCCAGCAGTGAAGCGCTTACACTGAACCGAAACACCATATATTTT. Amino acids: CASSEALTLNRNTIYF.

CDR3 in DNA: TGTGCCTGGATGAGACAGTCAACCGGTAACTATGGCTACACCTTC. It is translated as CAWMRQSTGNYGYTF. The chain links TRBV30 to TRBJ1-2; D possibly corresponds to TRBD1 (5 bases). This CDR3 region has 15 residues. The V and J ends lost 4 bases and 1 base respectively, with 16 bases between them. Germline V gene lookup returns CDR1 GTSNPN and CDR2 SVGIG (reference sequence).

V is TRBV29-1 and J is TRBJ2-6; TRBD1 matches at 9 bases. The CDR3 is 15 amino acids. With V trimmed by 6 bases and J by 4 bases, 7 bases remained unmatched. Per germline, CDR1 SQVTM and CDR2 ANQGSEA. The DNA of the CDR3 is TGCAGCGTGCAGGACAGGGGATTCGGGGCCAACGTCCTGACTTTC. This codes for CSVQDRGFGANVLTF.

V usage is TRBV11-2 and J usage is TRBJ1-1, with TRBD1 as a possible D gene (6 bases). V shed 3 bases and J shed 3 bases, with 11 bases lying between them. The V gene's germline CDR1 is SGHAT and CDR2 FQNNGV. The CDR3 has 14 amino acids. In DNA form, the CDR3 reads TGTGCCAGCAGCTTTCGAGGGGGGGACACTGAAGCTTTCTTT. It specifies CASSFRGGDTEAFF.

This chain uses TRBV18 with TRBJ2-5, with D unclear. Trimming removed 2 bases from V and 7 bases from J, with 11 bases in between. Germline CDR1 is KGHSH and CDR2 is LQKENI. The CDR3 consists of 13 residues. The CDR3 DNA reads TGTGCCAGCTCACCATCGGGCTTGTTGACCCAGTACTTC. Amino acid sequence: CASSPSGLLTQYF. The full variable domain, rest sourced from reference TRBV18 and TRBJ2-5, is NAGVMQNPRHLVRRRGQEARLRCSPMKGHSHVYWYRQLPEEGLKFMVYLQKENIIDESGMPKERFSAEFPKEGPSILRIQQVVRGDSAAYFCASSPSGLLTQYFGPGTRLLVL.

The chain joins TRBV15 to TRBJ1-4; D gene uncertain. The V end lost 0 bases, the J end lost 7 bases, and 9 bases lay between the germline ends. The CDR3 is made up of 14 amino acids. CDR1 is LNHNV and CDR2 is YYDKDF in the germline V gene (reference sequence). CDR3 DNA sequence: TGTGCCACCAGCAGAGACAGGTTTAGTGAAAAACTGTTTTTT. Protein: CATSRDRFSEKLFF.

This sequence joins TRBV7-9 and TRBJ2-7, with TRBD1 matching 7 bases. From germline, CDR1 is SEHNR and CDR2 FQNEAQ (reference sequence). With V trimmed by 4 bases and J by 3 bases, 9 bases remained unmatched. The CDR3 has 15 amino acids. CDR3 DNA: TGTGCCAGCAGCTCTCCGGGACAGTCCTTCTACGAGCAGTACTTC. It is translated as CASSSPGQSFYEQYF. The full variable domain, in which reference TRBV7-9 and TRBJ2-7 provide the parts outside the CDR3, is DTGVSQNPRHKITKRGQNVTFRCDPISEHNRLYWYRQTLGQGPEFLTYFQNEAQLEKSRLLSDRFSAERPKGSFSTLEIQRTEQGDSAMYLCASSSPGQSFYEQYFGPGTRLTVT.

This clone was counted only a few times. This chain uses TRBV9 with TRBJ2-1; D might be TRBD1 (8 bases). This CDR3 region has 15 residues. From germline, CDR1 is SGDLS and CDR2 YYNGEE. V lost 3 bases and J lost 1, with 11 bases in between. The CDR3 nucleotides are TGTGCCAGCAGCGAACAGGGGGGGTCCTACAATGAGCAGTTCTTC. It encodes CASSEQGGSYNEQFF.

V gene TRBV7-9 combines with J gene TRBJ1-2; 10 bases line up with TRBD1. CDR3 length: 15 residues. Germline CDR1 is SEHNR and CDR2 is FQNEAQ (reference sequence). The V and J ends lost 5 bases and 5 bases, in that order; junction bases with no gene match: 8. CDR3 sequence (DNA): TGTGCCAGCAGCAATGGACAGGGGGAGTGGTATGGCTACACCTTC. It encodes CASSNGQGEWYGYTF.

The gene calls are TRBV7-9 and TRBJ2-3, with a weak D call TRBD2 (6 bases). V lost 0 bases and J 6 bases, leaving 16 bases between the germline ends. The CDR3 runs to 16 residues. CDR1 and CDR2 from the germline V gene are SEHNR and FQNEAQ (reference sequence). CDR3 coding DNA: TGTGCCAGCAGCTTAGCCACTAGCCTCCAGGGCGATACGCAGTATTTT. Protein: CASSLATSLQGDTQYF.